The entry that follows covers one T cell receptor beta chain sequence. The target of this receptor is not known. The sample holds no much larger clone one base away, and base qualities are not on file. Inclusive of the bounding cysteine and phenylalanine, the CDR3 is 14 residues long. The only DNA kept is the CDR3, 42 bases in frame from the first base. Ends trimmed: V by 4 bases, J by 4 bases; bases unmatched to a gene: 6. In the germline V gene (reference sequence), CDR1 corresponds to SGHKS and CDR2 to YYEKEE. The record originates from a study of cytomegalovirus exposure and HLA in healthy donors (dated by TCRdb to about 2017). General notes on the study: An earlier analysis of around 600 of the donors reported roughly 300 Gb of sequence data and more than 90 million unique TCR beta sequences from 150 million to 200 million T cells. To predict cytomegalovirus infection status, the study brought together high-throughput TCR immunosequencing, statistical association of individual TCRs with disease status, and machine learning. Besides the first cohort of roughly 660 subjects, a separate validation cohort made up of 120 different subjects was used. Every discovery cohort repertoire had been produced on one sequencing platform. To study patterns of TCR occurrence, a later analysis re-analyzed previously published TCR beta repertoires from under 750 donors and added high-resolution HLA genotyping. Typing coverage varied by locus: about 620-630 donors for A, B, C, DRB1 and DQB1; approximately 520 for DQA1; 606 for DPA1; around 490 for DPB1. The aim of the study was to test whether cataloging public T cell receptors could identify signatures of past pathogen exposure. A later genetic analysis used genome-wide SNP genotypes for about 65% of the 666 donors, treating that subset as a discovery cohort. The genetic ancestry cluster associated with self-reported Caucasian donors included roughly 84% of the 300 to 450 genotyped donors. Roughly five DR-DQ haplotypes were treated as single units for association and clustering because of strong linkage in the cohort. Among a few hundred genotyped donors of the cohort, an average of about 240,000 unique TCR beta nucleotide sequences were sequenced per donor, 15% to 20% of them non-productive. HLA typing included class I and class II loci at four-digit resolution. Alongside the repertoire data, information on donor age, sex, ethnicity and CMV serostatus was compiled. In an earlier analysis of 587 of the donors, high-throughput TCR beta sequencing was used to judge whether each TCR beta V gene segment behaved as functional or pseudogenic. Rather than drawing on any new phenotypic data, the later analysis identified candidate immune exposures from TCR beta sequences and the way those sequences occurred across donors. Around 330 gigabases of sequencing data and tens of millions of unique TCR sequences made up an early release that covered over 550 HLA-typed donors. Using immunosequencing, the study profiled T cell repertoires from about 610 subjects and related those repertoires to cytomegalovirus serostatus. General findings and caveats noted by the study authors: Linkage disequilibrium might explain the correlated functional status among segregating V segments, but an unknown experimental factor could not be ruled out. In a later analysis, TCR association rates were found to vary across HLA loci, with the most associated TCRs seen for DRB1 alleles and the fewest for HLA-C alleles. The cohort was sequenced for TCR beta chains only, and without alpha or paired-chain data the features that could be detected were limited. V-gene and J-gene trimming of TCR beta chains was associated with a missense DCLRE1C variant in a later genetic analysis, and the association was replicated in an independent cohort. A cluster of highly shared sequence variants was judged likely to represent a technical artifact of the sequencing pipeline. Compared with the approximately 720-donor mean, donors in an Asian-associated ancestry cluster had fewer N-insertions in productive TCRs, according to a later genetic analysis. Some IMGT-functional V segments, including TRBV6-2 and TRBV6-3, could not be distinguished by the 87-base-pair reads and were therefore excluded. A later analysis found that HLA-associated TCR beta chains were more clonally expanded and had lower generation probabilities than equally common non-associated chains. The study gave a list of over 150 TCR beta chains associated with cytomegalovirus. Assigning TCR associations to individual alleles was difficult when HLA alleles, especially DR and DQ, strongly co-occurred. HLA typing was unavailable for some donors at each locus, so association tests used only the typed subset. While some public TCRs were present in many individuals, most TCR sequences turned up only very rarely across donors. In a later analysis, most CMV-associated TCR beta chains were found to appear HLA-restricted, with HLA associations seemingly driven largely by CMV exposure. An earlier analysis of 450 to 750 of the donors showed that most TCR beta V segments appeared in productive rearrangements either about 87% or about 30% of the time, which broadly matched IMGT annotations. Because counts were too low, 15 to 20 rarely observed V segments, including chromosome 9 orphons, were left out of the earlier analysis of some 640 of the donors. A later analysis reported that several top co-occurrence clusters appeared linked to parvovirus B19, influenza, CMV and Epstein-Barr virus. Roughly uniform sequencing depth across donors was assumed in presence/absence analyses, although this assumption may not hold. For the cohort, immune exposure information was limited to CMV serostatus. The authors suggested that the approach could potentially be generalized to other disease states and immunological phenotypes. In a later analysis, some 18,000 TCR beta sequences were associated with specific HLA alleles at a false discovery rate of 0.05. Cytomegalovirus status was reported to be diagnosed by the classifier with high specificity and sensitivity in both the original and validation cohorts. A further reported finding was that TCR beta sequences accurately predicted the HLA-A and HLA-B alleles for most subjects in the first cohort. A few of the identified cytomegalovirus-associated TCR beta chains were confirmed in vitro to be specific for cytomegalovirus antigens.

The cohort consisted of fewer than 700 healthy bone marrow donors. All cohort members were sampled while nominally healthy, although unrecorded immune exposures were likely present. The donor was CMV seropositive and belonged to the group of 250 to 350 seropositive cohort members. A peripheral blood sample was provided by each donor, and peripheral blood mononuclear cells were used for TCR beta sequencing. The Qiagen DNeasy Blood Extraction Kit was used to extract genomic DNA from the blood cell samples. Libraries were constructed by the immunoSEQ multiplex PCR assay. The multiplex PCR relied on a mix of 60 forward primers for TCR Vbeta segments and 13 reverse primers for TCR Jbeta segments. A multiplex PCR assay on genomic DNA amplified the CDR3 region of rearranged TCR beta genes. On the Illumina HiSeq System, the amplified TCR beta libraries were sequenced as 87-base-pair reads. The study's own analysis went as follows. A later analysis counted some 80 million unique TCR beta chains across the 690 or so repertoires, and around 12 million of these chains were shared by at least two donors. Raw reads were error-corrected and collapsed into unique sequences with a nearest-neighbor algorithm that merged closely related sequences to remove PCR and sequencing errors. CDR3 sequences were aligned to IMGT reference sequences to assign V, D and J gene segments. Each retained sequence needed at least a six-nucleotide match to both a V gene segment and a J gene segment. Rearrangements were called productive when the CDR3 lacked stop codons and stayed in frame with V and J; all others were non-productive. Following IMGT convention, CDR3 was defined as the stretch from the second conserved V-encoded cysteine to the conserved J-encoded phenylalanine. The earlier analysis of about 640 of the donors excluded any sequence lacking an unambiguous match to a single V gene segment. In an earlier analysis of about 590 of the donors, a V segment was called functional when productive rearrangements were above 56.7%, and segregating when the standard deviation between donors exceeded 5%. To diagnose cytomegalovirus status from the catalog of TCR beta chain sequences, a statistical classification framework was built. In a later analysis, TCR nucleotide sequences were compared against IMGT/GENE-DB human TR gene sequences so that V and J genes could be assigned. Using the TCRdist pipeline, a later analysis assigned CDR3 sequences along with most-parsimonious VDJ recombination scenarios. In a later analysis, each TCR beta chain was defined by its CDR3 amino acid sequence together with its V-gene family, and reads without a unique V-gene family were excluded. In a later analysis, 450 to 600 highly shared, low-generation-probability nucleotide sequences were removed to address suspected cross-contamination and a sequencing artifact. For each public chain, a later analysis derived a clonal expansion index from normalized ranks of inferred template counts within each repertoire. In a later analysis, generation probabilities were computed using a VDJ recombination model fitted to out-of-frame rearrangements, and the results were checked against IGoR. A later analysis scored TCR-TCR, TCR-HLA and TCR-CMV co-occurrence with hypergeometric tests, applying a repertoire-size bias correction to TCR pairs. To estimate false discovery rates, a later analysis permuted the HLA or CMV assignments 20 times. In a later analysis, co-occurring TCRs were grouped with DBSCAN, and TCRdist sequence similarity was added when clustering was performed within HLA-allele-positive subsets. Repertoires with fewer than 30,000 or more than 120,000 public chains, plus five repertoires with anomalous nucleotide sharing, were excluded from co-occurrence clustering. This immuneACCESS table, as held by TCRdb, lists in-frame sequences with V and J called but not all clones. Of the missing ones, under half trace to an unresolved V gene in checked studies; the others have no known cause. Clone size and the V and J calls come from that table; the DNA yielded D and trimming. In this sample the table shows over 150,000 clones, approximately 77% of which occur a single time. Around 7% of the sample is in the top ten clones.

The material sequenced was PBMCs. The chain employs TRBV5-5 and TRBJ1-1; 8 bases in the middle match TRBD1. This TCR was recovered from a male donor in good health and CMV-seropositive. The sequenced DNA: TGTGCCAGCAGCATCGACAGGGGTGGCACTGAAGCTTTCTTT. It is translated as CASSIDRGGTEAFF. Full variable domain (CDR3 extended with the reference TRBV5-5 and TRBJ1-1 proteins): DAGVTQSPTHLIKTRGQQVTLRCSPISGHKSVSWYQQVLGQGPQFIFQYYEKEERGRGNFPDRFSARQFPNYSSELNVNALLLGDSALYLCASSIDRGGTEAFFGQGTRLTVV.